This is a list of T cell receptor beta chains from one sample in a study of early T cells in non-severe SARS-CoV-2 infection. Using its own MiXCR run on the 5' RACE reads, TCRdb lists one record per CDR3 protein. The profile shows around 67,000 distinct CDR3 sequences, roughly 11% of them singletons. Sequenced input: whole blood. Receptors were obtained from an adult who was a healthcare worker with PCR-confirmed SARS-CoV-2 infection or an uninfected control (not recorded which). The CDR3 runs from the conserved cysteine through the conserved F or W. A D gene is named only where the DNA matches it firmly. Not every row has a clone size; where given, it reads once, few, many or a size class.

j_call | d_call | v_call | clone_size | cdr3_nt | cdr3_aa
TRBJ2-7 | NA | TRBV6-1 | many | TGTGCCAGCAGTGCCTTCCCCACGGGGTCCTACGAGCAGTACTTC | CASSAFPTGSYEQYF
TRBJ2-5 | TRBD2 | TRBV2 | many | TGTGCCAGCAGTCCCAGCGGGGGGCCCCGGGGGGAGACCCAGTACTTC | CASSPSGGPRGETQYF
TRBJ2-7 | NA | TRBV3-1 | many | TGTGCCAGCAGCCTCGTGGCGAGCTACGAGCAGTACTTC | CASSLVASYEQYF
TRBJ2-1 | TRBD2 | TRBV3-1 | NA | TGTGCCAGCAGCCCAACCGGGACTAGCATGTACAATGAGCAGTTCTTC | CASSPTGTSMYNEQFF
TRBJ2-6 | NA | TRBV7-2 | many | TGTGCCAGCAGCCCCCGGGTGATCTCTGGGGCCAACGTCCTGACTTTC | CASSPRVISGANVLTF
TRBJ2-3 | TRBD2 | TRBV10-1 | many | TGCGCCAGCAGTGTACTAGCGGGGGGCACAGATACGCAGTATTTT | CASSVLAGGTDTQYF
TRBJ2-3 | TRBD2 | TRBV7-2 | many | TGTGCCAGCAGCTTAAAACTAGCGGGCGTCCTAGATACGCAGTATTTT | CASSLKLAGVLDTQYF
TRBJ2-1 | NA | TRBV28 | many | TGTGCCAGCGGCTGGAGAATAGCGTCCTCCTACAATGAGCAGTTCTTC | CASGWRIASSYNEQFF
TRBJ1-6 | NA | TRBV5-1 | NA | TGCGCCAGCAGCTTCGGCCCGGGTCTCTCCTATAATTCACCCCTCCACTTT | CASSFGPGLSYNSPLHF
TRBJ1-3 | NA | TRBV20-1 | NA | TGCAGTGCTCCCTACCCCCCCGGAAACACCATATATTTT | CSAPYPPGNTIYF
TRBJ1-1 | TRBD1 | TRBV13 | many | TGTGCCAGCAGCTCGGGACAGGTTGGGTGGCTGAACACTGAAGCTTTCTTT | CASSSGQVGWLNTEAFF
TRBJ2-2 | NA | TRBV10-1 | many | TGCGCCAGCAGTGACGGCAGCCTAAACACCGGGGAGCTGTTTTTT | CASSDGSLNTGELFF
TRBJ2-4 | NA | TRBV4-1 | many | TGCGCCAGCAGCCAAGGCCGGGCCTCTGGAGCCAAAAACATTCAGTACTTC | CASSQGRASGAKNIQYF
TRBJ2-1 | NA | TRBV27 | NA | TGTGCCAGCAGCAGACCGGGGCCCGAGCAGTTCTTC | CASSRPGPEQFF
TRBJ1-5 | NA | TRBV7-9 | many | TGTGCCAGCAGCCGGGACGTTAGCAATCAGCCCCAGCATTTT | CASSRDVSNQPQHF
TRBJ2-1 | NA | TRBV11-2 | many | TGTGCCAGCAGCCTCCGGGACAATTCCTACAATGAGCAGTTCTTC | CASSLRDNSYNEQFF
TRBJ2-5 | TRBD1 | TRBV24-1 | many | TGTGCCACCAGTGACCCGGGACAGGGAGATGGAGAGACCCAGTACTTC | CATSDPGQGDGETQYF
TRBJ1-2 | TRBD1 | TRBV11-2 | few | TGTGCCAGCAGGGCGACAGGGGGCAACTATGGCTACACCTTC | CASRATGGNYGYTF
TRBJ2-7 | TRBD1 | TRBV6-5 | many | TGTGCCAGCAGTTACCCCGGGACAGTAACCTACGAGCAGTACTTC | CASSYPGTVTYEQYF
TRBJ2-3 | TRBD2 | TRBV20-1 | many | TGCAGTGCTAGAGATCGGGCTAGCGGGAGGGTGTCGACAGATACGCAGTATTTT | CSARDRASGRVSTDTQYF